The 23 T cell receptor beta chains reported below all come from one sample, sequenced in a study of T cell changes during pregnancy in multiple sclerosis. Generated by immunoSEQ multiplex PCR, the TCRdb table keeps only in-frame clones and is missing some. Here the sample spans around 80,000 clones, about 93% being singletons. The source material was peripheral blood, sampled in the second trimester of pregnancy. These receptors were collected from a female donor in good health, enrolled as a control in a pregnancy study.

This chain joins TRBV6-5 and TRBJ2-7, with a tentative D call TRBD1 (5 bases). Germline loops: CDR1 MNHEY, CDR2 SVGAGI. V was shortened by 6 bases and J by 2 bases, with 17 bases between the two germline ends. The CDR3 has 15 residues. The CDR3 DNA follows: TGTGCCAGCAGACCCAGGGTAGAAGATCCCTACGAGCAGTACTTC. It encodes CASRPRVEDPYEQYF.

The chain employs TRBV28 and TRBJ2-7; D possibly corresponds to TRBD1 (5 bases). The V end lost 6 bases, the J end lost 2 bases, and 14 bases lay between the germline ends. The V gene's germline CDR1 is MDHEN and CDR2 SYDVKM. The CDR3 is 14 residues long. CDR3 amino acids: CASSDRARPYEQYF. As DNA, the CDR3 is TGTGCCAGCAGCGACAGAGCCCGACCCTACGAGCAGTACTTC.

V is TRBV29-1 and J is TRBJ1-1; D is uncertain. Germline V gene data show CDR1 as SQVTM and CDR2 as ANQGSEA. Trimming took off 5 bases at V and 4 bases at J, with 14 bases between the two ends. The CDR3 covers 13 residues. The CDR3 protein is CSVSQREGTEAFF. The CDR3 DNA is TGCAGCGTTTCTCAACGGGAGGGCACTGAAGCTTTCTTT.

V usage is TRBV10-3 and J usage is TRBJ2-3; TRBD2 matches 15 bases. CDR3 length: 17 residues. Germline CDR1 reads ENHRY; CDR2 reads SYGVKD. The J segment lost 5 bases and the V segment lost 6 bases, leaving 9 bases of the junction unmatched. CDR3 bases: TGTGCCATCAGCGGGATAGGACTAGCGGGAGGGAGAGATACGCAGTATTTT. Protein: CAISGIGLAGGRDTQYF.

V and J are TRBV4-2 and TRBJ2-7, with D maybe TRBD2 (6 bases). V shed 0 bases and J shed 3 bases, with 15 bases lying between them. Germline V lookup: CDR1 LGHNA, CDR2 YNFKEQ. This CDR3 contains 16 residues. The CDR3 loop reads CASSQDGTSNGYEQYF. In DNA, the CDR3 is TGTGCCAGCAGCCAAGACGGGACTTCCAACGGCTACGAGCAGTACTTC.

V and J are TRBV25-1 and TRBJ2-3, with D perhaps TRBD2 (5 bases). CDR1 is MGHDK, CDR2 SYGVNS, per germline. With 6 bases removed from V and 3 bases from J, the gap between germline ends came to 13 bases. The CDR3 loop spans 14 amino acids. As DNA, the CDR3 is TGTGCCAGCAGCCGGGAATCGCTAACAGATACGCAGTATTTT. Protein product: CASSRESLTDTQYF.

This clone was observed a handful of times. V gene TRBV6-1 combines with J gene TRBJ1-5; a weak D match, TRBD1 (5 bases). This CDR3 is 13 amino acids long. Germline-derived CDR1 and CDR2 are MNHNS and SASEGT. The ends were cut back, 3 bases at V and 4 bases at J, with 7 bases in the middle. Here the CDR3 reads CASSEGGNQPQHF. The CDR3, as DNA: TGTGCCAGCAGTGAGGGGGGAAATCAGCCCCAGCATTTT.

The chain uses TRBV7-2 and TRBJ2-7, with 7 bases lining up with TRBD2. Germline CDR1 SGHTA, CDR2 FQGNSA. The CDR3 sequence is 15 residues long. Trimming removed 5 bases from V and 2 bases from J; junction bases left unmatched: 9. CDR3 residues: CASSPQYAGAYEQYF. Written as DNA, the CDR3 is TGTGCCAGCAGCCCCCAGTATGCGGGAGCCTACGAGCAGTACTTC.

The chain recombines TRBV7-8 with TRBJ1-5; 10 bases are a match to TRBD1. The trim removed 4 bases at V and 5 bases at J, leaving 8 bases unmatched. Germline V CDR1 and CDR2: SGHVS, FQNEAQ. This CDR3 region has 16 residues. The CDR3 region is CASSYAGTGDYQPQHF. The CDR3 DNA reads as TGTGCCAGCAGCTACGCCGGGACAGGGGACTATCAGCCCCAGCATTTT.

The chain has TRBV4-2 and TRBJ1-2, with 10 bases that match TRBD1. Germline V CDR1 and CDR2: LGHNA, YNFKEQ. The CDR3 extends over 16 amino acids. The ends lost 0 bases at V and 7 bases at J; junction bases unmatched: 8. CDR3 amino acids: CASSQETGGGLGGYTF. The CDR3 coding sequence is TGTGCCAGCAGCCAAGAGACAGGGGGCGGTCTCGGTGGCTACACCTTC.

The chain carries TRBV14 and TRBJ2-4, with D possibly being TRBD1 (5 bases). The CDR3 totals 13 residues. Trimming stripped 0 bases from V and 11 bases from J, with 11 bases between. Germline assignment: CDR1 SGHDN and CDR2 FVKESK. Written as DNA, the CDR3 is TGTGCCAGCAGCCAAGAAACAGGTCGAGTTCAGTACTTC. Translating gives CASSQETGRVQYF. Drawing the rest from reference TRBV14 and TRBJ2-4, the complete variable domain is EAGVTQFPSHSVIEKGQTVTLRCDPISGHDNLYWYRRVMGKEIKFLLHFVKESKQDESGMPNNRFLAERTGGTYSTLKVQPAELEDSGVYFCASSQETGRVQYFGAGTRLSVL.

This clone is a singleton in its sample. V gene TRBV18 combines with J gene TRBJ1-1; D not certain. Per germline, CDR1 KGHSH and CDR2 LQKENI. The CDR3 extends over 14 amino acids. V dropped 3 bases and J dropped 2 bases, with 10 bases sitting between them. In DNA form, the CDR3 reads TGTGCCAGCTCACCGGTAGATACCAACACTGAAGCTTTCTTT. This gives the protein CASSPVDTNTEAFF.

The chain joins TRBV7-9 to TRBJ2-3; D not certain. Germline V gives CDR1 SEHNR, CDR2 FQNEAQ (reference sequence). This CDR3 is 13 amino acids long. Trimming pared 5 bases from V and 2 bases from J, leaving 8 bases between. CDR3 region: CASSQESTDTQYF. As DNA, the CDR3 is TGTGCCAGCAGCCAGGAATCCACAGATACGCAGTATTTT. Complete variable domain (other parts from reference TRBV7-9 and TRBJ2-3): DTGVSQNPRHKITKRGQNVTFRCDPISEHNRLYWYRQTLGQGPEFLTYFQNEAQLEKSRLLSDRFSAERPKGSFSTLEIQRTEQGDSAMYLCASSQESTDTQYFGPGTRLTVL.

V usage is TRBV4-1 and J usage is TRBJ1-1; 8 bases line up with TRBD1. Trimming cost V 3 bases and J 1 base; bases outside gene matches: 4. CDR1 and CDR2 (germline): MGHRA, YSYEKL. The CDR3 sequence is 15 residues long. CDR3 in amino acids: CASSHPDRENTEAFF. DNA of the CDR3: TGCGCCAGCAGCCATCCGGACAGGGAGAACACTGAAGCTTTCTTT.

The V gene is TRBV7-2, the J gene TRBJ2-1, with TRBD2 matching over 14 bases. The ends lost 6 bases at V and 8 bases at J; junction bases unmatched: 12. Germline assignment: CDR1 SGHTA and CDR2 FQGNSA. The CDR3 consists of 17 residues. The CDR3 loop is CASSLRPLGLAGDEQFF. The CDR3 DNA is TGTGCCAGCAGTCTCAGGCCGCTGGGACTAGCGGGAGATGAGCAGTTCTTC.

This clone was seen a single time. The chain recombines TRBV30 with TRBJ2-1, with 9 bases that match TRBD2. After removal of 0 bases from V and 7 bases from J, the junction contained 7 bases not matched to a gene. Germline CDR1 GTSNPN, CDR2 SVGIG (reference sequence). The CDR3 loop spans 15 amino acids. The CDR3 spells CAWSVAREGLNEQFF. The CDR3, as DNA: TGTGCCTGGAGTGTAGCGCGGGAGGGCCTTAATGAGCAGTTCTTC.

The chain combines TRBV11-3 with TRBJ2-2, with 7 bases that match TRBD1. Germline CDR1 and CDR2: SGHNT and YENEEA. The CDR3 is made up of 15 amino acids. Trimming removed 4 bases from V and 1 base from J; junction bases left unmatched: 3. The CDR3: CASSSTGMNTGELFF. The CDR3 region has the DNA TGTGCCAGCAGCTCGACAGGGATGAACACCGGGGAGCTGTTTTTT.

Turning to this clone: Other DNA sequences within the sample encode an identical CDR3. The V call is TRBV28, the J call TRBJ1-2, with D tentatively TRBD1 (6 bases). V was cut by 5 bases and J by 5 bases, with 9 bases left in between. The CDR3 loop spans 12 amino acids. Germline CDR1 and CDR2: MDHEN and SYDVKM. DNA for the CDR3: TGTGCCAGCAGTACACAGGGATATGGCTACACCTTC. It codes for CASSTQGYGYTF.

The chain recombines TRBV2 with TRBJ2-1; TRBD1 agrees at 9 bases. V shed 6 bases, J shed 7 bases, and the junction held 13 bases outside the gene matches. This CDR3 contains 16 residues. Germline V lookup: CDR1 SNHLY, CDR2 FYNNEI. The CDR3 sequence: CASSFGTGTPANEQFF. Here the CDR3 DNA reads TGTGCCAGCAGCTTCGGGACAGGGACCCCGGCTAATGAGCAGTTCTTC.

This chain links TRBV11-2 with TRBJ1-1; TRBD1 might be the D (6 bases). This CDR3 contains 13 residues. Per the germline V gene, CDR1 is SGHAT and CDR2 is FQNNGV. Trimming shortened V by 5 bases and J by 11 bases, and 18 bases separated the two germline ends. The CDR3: CASSQPGTSGAFF. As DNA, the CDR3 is TGTGCCAGCAGCCAACCCGGGACATCCGGGGCTTTCTTT.

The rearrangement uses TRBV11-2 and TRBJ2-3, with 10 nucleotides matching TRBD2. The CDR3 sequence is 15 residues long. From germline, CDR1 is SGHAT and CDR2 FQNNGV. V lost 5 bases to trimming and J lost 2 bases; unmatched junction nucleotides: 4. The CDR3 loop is CASSQSGRATDTQYF. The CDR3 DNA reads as TGTGCCAGCAGCCAGAGCGGGAGGGCCACAGATACGCAGTATTTT.

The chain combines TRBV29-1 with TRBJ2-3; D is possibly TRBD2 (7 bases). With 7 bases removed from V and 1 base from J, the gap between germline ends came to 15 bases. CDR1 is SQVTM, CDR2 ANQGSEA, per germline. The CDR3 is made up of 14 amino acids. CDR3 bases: TGCAGCGCCAAGGGGGGGTTTGGCACAGATACGCAGTATTTT. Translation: CSAKGGFGTDTQYF.

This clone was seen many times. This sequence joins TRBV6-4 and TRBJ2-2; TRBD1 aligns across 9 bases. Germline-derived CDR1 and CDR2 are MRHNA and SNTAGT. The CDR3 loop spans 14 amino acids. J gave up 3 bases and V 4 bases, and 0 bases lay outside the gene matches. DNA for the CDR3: TGTGCCAGCAGTGGGACAGGGGACACCGGGGAGCTGTTTTTT. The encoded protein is CASSGTGDTGELFF.